This is a list of T cell receptor beta chains from one sample in a study of CD8 T cells in ankylosing spondylitis. In TCRdb, the 5' RACE reads were re-called with MiXCR into one record per CDR3 protein. The sample shows 100,000 to 150,000 distinct CDR3 sequences, approximately 10% of them seen only once. Sequenced: blood, either unsorted or a sorted T cell fraction (not recorded which). The source is a female donor with ankylosing spondylitis or in good health (not recorded which). Each CDR3 is given with its conserved first and last residue. A D gene is named only where the DNA matches it firmly. Expanded clones get a size class; other rows say once, few or many, or leave the size out.

clone_size: many; v_call: TRBV7-2; j_call: TRBJ2-1; d_call: .; cdr3_aa: CASSSRWDNEQFF; cdr3_nt: TGTGCCAGCAGCTCGCGGTGGGACAATGAGCAGTTCTTC
clone_size: many; v_call: TRBV20-1; j_call: TRBJ1-1; d_call: .; cdr3_aa: CSALAEVRGAFF; cdr3_nt: TGCAGTGCTCTCGCGGAGGTGCGGGGAGCTTTCTTT
clone_size: many; v_call: TRBV7-8; j_call: TRBJ2-3; d_call: TRBD2; cdr3_aa: CASSLMSSGDTQYF; cdr3_nt: TGTGCCAGCAGCTTAATGTCTAGCGGTGATACGCAGTATTTT
clone_size: .; v_call: TRBV1; j_call: TRBJ1-2; d_call: .; cdr3_aa: CTSSQEIRCCGYTF; cdr3_nt: TGCACCAGCAGCCAAGAAATCCGTTGTTGTGGCTACACCTTC
clone_size: many; v_call: TRBV20-1; j_call: TRBJ1-3; d_call: .; cdr3_aa: CSARDLSGGNTIYF; cdr3_nt: TGCAGTGCTAGAGATTTGTCCGGTGGAAACACCATATATTTT
clone_size: many; v_call: TRBV5-1; j_call: TRBJ1-2; d_call: .; cdr3_aa: CASSLEAGGYTF; cdr3_nt: TGCGCCAGCAGCTTGGAGGCCGGGGGCTACACCTTC
clone_size: many; v_call: TRBV20-1; j_call: TRBJ2-1; d_call: TRBD2; cdr3_aa: CSAGGLAGGDNEQFF; cdr3_nt: TGCAGTGCCGGAGGACTAGCGGGGGGGGACAATGAGCAGTTCTTC
clone_size: many; v_call: TRBV5-1; j_call: TRBJ2-1; d_call: TRBD1; cdr3_aa: CASSSFRQGAIYNEQFF; cdr3_nt: TGCGCCAGCAGCTCGTTCAGACAGGGGGCGATCTACAATGAGCAGTTCTTC
clone_size: many; v_call: TRBV18; j_call: TRBJ1-1; d_call: .; cdr3_aa: CASSPVNMNTEAFF; cdr3_nt: TGTGCCAGCTCACCAGTTAACATGAACACTGAAGCTTTCTTT
clone_size: many; v_call: TRBV12-3/TRBV12-4; j_call: TRBJ2-5; d_call: TRBD2; cdr3_aa: CASSPGWLAGVGETQYF; cdr3_nt: TGTGCCAGCAGTCCCGGATGGCTAGCGGGAGTAGGGGAGACCCAGTACTTC
clone_size: few; v_call: TRBV7-2; j_call: TRBJ1-4; d_call: .; cdr3_aa: CASSLVGGRNEKLFF; cdr3_nt: TGTGCCAGCAGCTTAGTCGGGGGACGTAATGAAAAACTGTTTTTT
clone_size: many; v_call: TRBV20-1; j_call: TRBJ2-7; d_call: TRBD2; cdr3_aa: CSANPGTSGLYYEQYF; cdr3_nt: TGCAGTGCTAATCCCGGGACTAGCGGACTCTACTACGAGCAGTACTTC
clone_size: .; v_call: TRBV7-6; j_call: TRBJ2-3; d_call: TRBD2; cdr3_aa: CASSLDNSGRSIVVTDTQYF; cdr3_nt: TGTGCCAGCAGCTTAGATAATAGCGGGAGGTCGATCGTTGTCACAGATACGCAGTATTTT
clone_size: .; v_call: TRBV5-3; j_call: TRBJ1-5; d_call: .; cdr3_aa: CVRSFVGVGQPQHF; cdr3_nt: TGTGTCAGAAGCTTTGTAGGGGTCGGACAGCCCCAGCATTTT
clone_size: many; v_call: TRBV5-1; j_call: TRBJ1-2; d_call: TRBD1; cdr3_aa: CASSSMTGDYGYTF; cdr3_nt: TGCGCCAGCAGCTCCATGACAGGGGACTATGGCTACACCTTC
clone_size: many; v_call: TRBV6-4; j_call: TRBJ2-1; d_call: TRBD2; cdr3_aa: CASIPLGLAGLESEQFF; cdr3_nt: TGTGCCAGCATTCCCCTGGGACTAGCGGGACTAGAGTCTGAGCAGTTCTTC
clone_size: many; v_call: TRBV12-3/TRBV12-4; j_call: TRBJ1-4; d_call: .; cdr3_aa: CASRRTASNEKLFF; cdr3_nt: TGTGCCAGCAGACGGACAGCCTCTAATGAAAAACTGTTTTTT
clone_size: few; v_call: TRBV20-1; j_call: TRBJ2-5; d_call: .; cdr3_aa: CSAEQGPGETQYF; cdr3_nt: TGCAGTGCAGAGCAGGGGCCAGGAGAGACCCAGTACTTC
clone_size: .; v_call: TRBV29-1; j_call: TRBJ2-3; d_call: TRBD2; cdr3_aa: CSVPRGFTDTQYF; cdr3_nt: TGCAGCGTCCCGCGGGGGTTCACAGATACGCAGTATTTT
clone_size: .; v_call: TRBV6-1; j_call: TRBJ2-2; d_call: .; cdr3_aa: CASSDPEGGTGELFF; cdr3_nt: TGTGCCAGCAGTGACCCGGAAGGGGGCACCGGGGAGCTGTTTTTT
clone_size: .; v_call: TRBV19; j_call: TRBJ2-5; d_call: TRBD2; cdr3_aa: CASSWGPERGEEETQYF; cdr3_nt: TGTGCCAGTAGTTGGGGCCCGGAGCGGGGTGAAGAAGAGACCCAGTACTTC
clone_size: many; v_call: TRBV7-9; j_call: TRBJ2-1; d_call: .; cdr3_aa: CASSPPIRYGDEQFF; cdr3_nt: TGTGCCAGCAGCCCTCCAATCAGGTACGGCGATGAGCAGTTCTTC
clone_size: many; v_call: TRBV5-1; j_call: TRBJ2-5; d_call: .; cdr3_aa: CASSLGGEETQYF; cdr3_nt: TGCGCCAGCAGCTTGGGGGGGGAAGAGACCCAGTACTTC
clone_size: few; v_call: TRBV5-1; j_call: TRBJ2-3; d_call: .; cdr3_aa: CASSPTGIDSDTQYF; cdr3_nt: TGCGCCAGCAGCCCTACAGGGATTGATTCGGATACGCAGTATTTT
clone_size: many; v_call: TRBV3-1; j_call: TRBJ2-3; d_call: .; cdr3_aa: CASSPYRESGDTQYF; cdr3_nt: TGTGCCAGCAGCCCGTACCGAGAATCGGGAGATACGCAGTATTTT
clone_size: .; v_call: TRBV6-5; j_call: TRBJ2-2; d_call: .; cdr3_aa: CASSYLTGPLDTGELFF; cdr3_nt: TGTGCCAGCAGTTATCTCACAGGGCCCCTGGACACCGGGGAGCTGTTTTTT
clone_size: .; v_call: TRBV7-2; j_call: TRBJ2-7; d_call: TRBD2; cdr3_aa: CASSLAFLAGVDYEEYF; cdr3_nt: TGTGCCAGCAGCTTAGCTTTCCTCGCGGGAGTGGATTACGAGGAGTACTTC
clone_size: many; v_call: TRBV5-1; j_call: TRBJ1-1; d_call: .; cdr3_aa: CASGWGNTEAFF; cdr3_nt: TGCGCCTCGGGGTGGGGGAACACTGAAGCTTTCTTT
clone_size: many; v_call: TRBV20-1; j_call: TRBJ1-4; d_call: .; cdr3_aa: CSARTRVVGYTNEKLFF; cdr3_nt: TGCAGTGCGCGGACAAGGGTGGTGGGCTACACTAATGAAAAACTGTTTTTT
clone_size: many; v_call: TRBV20-1; j_call: TRBJ1-3; d_call: TRBD1; cdr3_aa: CSAGQGAAGNTIYF; cdr3_nt: TGCAGTGCTGGACAGGGGGCTGCTGGAAACACCATATATTTT
clone_size: many; v_call: TRBV10-2; j_call: TRBJ2-1; d_call: .; cdr3_aa: CASRRGMGGEQFF; cdr3_nt: TGCGCCAGCCGCCGGGGAATGGGTGGAGAGCAGTTCTTC
clone_size: many; v_call: TRBV28; j_call: TRBJ2-1; d_call: .; cdr3_aa: CASSAHSSSYNEQFF; cdr3_nt: TGTGCCAGCAGTGCTCACTCGAGCTCCTACAATGAGCAGTTCTTC
clone_size: many; v_call: TRBV20-1; j_call: TRBJ2-5; d_call: TRBD1; cdr3_aa: CSASPPPGQGRQETQYF; cdr3_nt: TGCAGTGCTAGCCCCCCGCCGGGACAGGGGCGCCAAGAGACCCAGTACTTC
clone_size: many; v_call: TRBV5-6; j_call: TRBJ2-5; d_call: TRBD2; cdr3_aa: CASSFASGGQETQYF; cdr3_nt: TGTGCCAGCAGCTTTGCTAGCGGGGGCCAAGAGACCCAGTACTTC
clone_size: many; v_call: TRBV5-1; j_call: TRBJ1-1; d_call: TRBD1; cdr3_aa: CASSLGYTGGADTEAFF; cdr3_nt: TGCGCCAGCAGCTTGGGCTATACAGGGGGCGCGGACACTGAAGCTTTCTTT
clone_size: many; v_call: TRBV3-1; j_call: TRBJ2-5; d_call: .; cdr3_aa: CASSHAETQYF; cdr3_nt: TGTGCCAGCAGCCACGCAGAGACCCAGTACTTC
clone_size: many; v_call: TRBV5-1; j_call: TRBJ2-5; d_call: TRBD2; cdr3_aa: CASSLPPSGVRQETQYF; cdr3_nt: TGCGCCAGCAGCTTGCCACCTAGCGGGGTTAGGCAAGAGACCCAGTACTTC
clone_size: many; v_call: TRBV5-1; j_call: TRBJ2-5; d_call: .; cdr3_aa: CASSLGPSNQETQYF; cdr3_nt: TGCGCCAGCAGCTTGGGTCCTAGCAACCAAGAGACCCAGTACTTC
clone_size: many; v_call: TRBV7-2; j_call: TRBJ2-5; d_call: .; cdr3_aa: CASSLLEQETQYF; cdr3_nt: TGTGCCAGCAGCTTGTTGGAACAAGAGACCCAGTACTTC
clone_size: many; v_call: TRBV20-1; j_call: TRBJ2-1; d_call: TRBD2; cdr3_aa: CSASMGLAGRLREYNEQFF; cdr3_nt: TGCAGTGCAAGCATGGGACTAGCGGGGCGTCTTCGGGAGTACAATGAGCAGTTCTTC
clone_size: many; v_call: TRBV6-1; j_call: TRBJ2-7; d_call: .; cdr3_aa: CASYLRGDYEQYF; cdr3_nt: TGTGCCAGCTACTTGAGAGGAGACTACGAGCAGTACTTC
clone_size: .; v_call: TRBV10-1; j_call: TRBJ1-1; d_call: TRBD1; cdr3_aa: CASSAQNRGQGTEAFF; cdr3_nt: TGCGCCAGCAGTGCACAAAACAGGGGGCAGGGGACTGAAGCTTTCTTT
clone_size: many; v_call: TRBV5-1; j_call: TRBJ2-3; d_call: TRBD1; cdr3_aa: CASSLNRDSKTDTQYF; cdr3_nt: TGCGCCAGCAGCTTAAACCGGGACAGTAAAACAGATACGCAGTATTTT
clone_size: many; v_call: TRBV12-3/TRBV12-4; j_call: TRBJ2-6; d_call: .; cdr3_aa: CASRFAGSSGANVLTF; cdr3_nt: TGTGCCAGCAGATTCGCAGGGAGCTCTGGGGCCAACGTCCTGACTTTC
clone_size: many; v_call: TRBV20-1; j_call: TRBJ1-2; d_call: .; cdr3_aa: CSARKINYGYTF; cdr3_nt: TGCAGTGCTAGAAAGATTAACTATGGCTACACCTTC
clone_size: .; v_call: TRBV9; j_call: TRBJ1-3; d_call: .; cdr3_aa: CASSVGVASGNTIYF; cdr3_nt: TGTGCCAGCAGCGTAGGGGTAGCCTCTGGAAACACCATATATTTT
clone_size: many; v_call: TRBV5-1; j_call: TRBJ1-1; d_call: .; cdr3_aa: CASSFTAGSLNTEAFF; cdr3_nt: TGCGCCAGCAGCTTTACTGCTGGGAGTTTGAACACTGAAGCTTTCTTT
clone_size: many; v_call: TRBV28; j_call: TRBJ2-5; d_call: .; cdr3_aa: CASSPNIGGQETQYF; cdr3_nt: TGTGCCAGCAGCCCGAATATAGGGGGCCAAGAGACCCAGTACTTC
clone_size: many; v_call: TRBV20-1; j_call: TRBJ1-5; d_call: TRBD1; cdr3_aa: CSARRSGTGNQPQHF; cdr3_nt: TGCAGTGCTAGACGCTCCGGGACAGGAAATCAGCCCCAGCATTTT
clone_size: many; v_call: TRBV19; j_call: TRBJ1-3; d_call: .; cdr3_aa: CASSPPSGTGNTIYF; cdr3_nt: TGTGCCAGTAGTCCCCCCTCCGGTACTGGAAACACCATATATTTT
clone_size: many; v_call: TRBV2; j_call: TRBJ1-2; d_call: .; cdr3_aa: CASRAGLSGGYTF; cdr3_nt: TGTGCCAGCAGAGCGGGACTTTCGGGGGGCTACACCTTC
clone_size: .; v_call: TRBV5-1; j_call: TRBJ2-1; d_call: TRBD2; cdr3_aa: CASSPKYSGASYNEQFF; cdr3_nt: TGCGCCAGCAGCCCTAAATATAGCGGGGCTTCCTACAATGAGCAGTTCTTC